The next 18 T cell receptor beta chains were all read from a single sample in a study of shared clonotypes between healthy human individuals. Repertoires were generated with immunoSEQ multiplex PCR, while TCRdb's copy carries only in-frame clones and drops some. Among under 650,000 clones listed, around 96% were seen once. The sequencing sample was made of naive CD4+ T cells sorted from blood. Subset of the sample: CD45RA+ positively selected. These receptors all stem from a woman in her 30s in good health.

The CDR3 coding sequence is TGTGCCATCAGTGATCCGGGACGGAGAAATGGCTACACCTTC. Its protein is CAISDPGRRNGYTF. The chain links TRBV10-3 to TRBJ1-2; tentative D call: TRBD1 (5 bases). Germline V lookup: CDR1 ENHRY, CDR2 SYGVKD. The germline V and J ends were trimmed by 3 bases and 6 bases, with 14 bases remaining between them. The CDR3 totals 14 residues.

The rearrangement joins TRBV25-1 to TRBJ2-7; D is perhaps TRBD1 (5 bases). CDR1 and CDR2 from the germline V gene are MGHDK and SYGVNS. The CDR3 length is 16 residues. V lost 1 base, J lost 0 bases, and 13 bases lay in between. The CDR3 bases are TGTGCCAGCAGTGAATCAAAGGGGTCTTACTCCTACGAGCAGTACTTC. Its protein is CASSESKGSYSYEQYF.

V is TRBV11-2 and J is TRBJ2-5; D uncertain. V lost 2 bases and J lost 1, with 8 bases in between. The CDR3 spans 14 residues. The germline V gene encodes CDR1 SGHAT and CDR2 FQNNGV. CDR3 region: CASSLTALQETQYF. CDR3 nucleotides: TGTGCCAGCAGCTTAACAGCCCTCCAAGAGACCCAGTACTTC.

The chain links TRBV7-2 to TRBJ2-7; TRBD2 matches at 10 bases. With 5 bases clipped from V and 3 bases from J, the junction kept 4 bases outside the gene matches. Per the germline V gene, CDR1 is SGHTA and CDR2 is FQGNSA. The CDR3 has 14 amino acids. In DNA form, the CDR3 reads TGTGCCAGCAGCCCCCAGCGGGAGGGCTACGAGCAGTACTTC. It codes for CASSPQREGYEQYF.

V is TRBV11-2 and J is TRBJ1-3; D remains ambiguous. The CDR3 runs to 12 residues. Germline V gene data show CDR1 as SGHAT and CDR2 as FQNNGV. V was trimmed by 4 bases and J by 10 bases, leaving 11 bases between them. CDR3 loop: CASSSPGETIYF. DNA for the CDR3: TGTGCCAGCAGCTCCCCCGGGGAGACCATATATTTT.

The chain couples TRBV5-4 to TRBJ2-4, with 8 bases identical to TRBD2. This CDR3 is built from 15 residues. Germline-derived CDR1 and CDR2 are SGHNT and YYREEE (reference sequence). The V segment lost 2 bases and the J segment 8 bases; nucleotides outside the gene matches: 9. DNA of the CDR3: TGTGCCAGCAGCTTCGGGACTAGTGATTGGGACATTCAGTACTTC. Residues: CASSFGTSDWDIQYF.

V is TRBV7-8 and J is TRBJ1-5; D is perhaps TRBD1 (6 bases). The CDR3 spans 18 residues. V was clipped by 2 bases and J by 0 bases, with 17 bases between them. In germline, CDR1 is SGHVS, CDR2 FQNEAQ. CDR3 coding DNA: TGTGCCAGCAGCTTAAAATGGACAGACCAACATAGCAATCAGCCCCAGCATTTT. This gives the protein CASSLKWTDQHSNQPQHF.

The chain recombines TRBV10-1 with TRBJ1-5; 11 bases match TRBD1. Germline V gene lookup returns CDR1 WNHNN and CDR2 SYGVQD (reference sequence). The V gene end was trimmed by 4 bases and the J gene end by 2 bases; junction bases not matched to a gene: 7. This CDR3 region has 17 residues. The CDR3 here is CASSVTGTGGCNQPQHF. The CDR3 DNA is TGCGCCAGCAGTGTAACCGGGACAGGGGGATGCAATCAGCCCCAGCATTTT.

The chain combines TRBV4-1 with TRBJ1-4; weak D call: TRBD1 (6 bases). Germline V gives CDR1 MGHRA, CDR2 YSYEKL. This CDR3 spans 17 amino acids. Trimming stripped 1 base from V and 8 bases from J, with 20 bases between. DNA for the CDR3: TGCGCCAGCAGCCAAGCCCGGGACATCAGCTTGGGGGAAAAACTGTTTTTT. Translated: CASSQARDISLGEKLFF.

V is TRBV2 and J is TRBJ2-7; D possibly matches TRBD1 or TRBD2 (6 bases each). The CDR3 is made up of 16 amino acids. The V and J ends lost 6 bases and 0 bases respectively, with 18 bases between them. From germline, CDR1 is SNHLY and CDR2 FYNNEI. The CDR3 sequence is CASSGLNRAFSYEQYF. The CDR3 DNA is TGTGCCAGCAGCGGACTAAACAGGGCATTCTCCTACGAGCAGTACTTC. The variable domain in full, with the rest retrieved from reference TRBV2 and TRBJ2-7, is EPEVTQTPSHQVTQMGQEVILRCVPISNHLYFYWYRQILGQKVEFLVSFYNNEISEKSEIFDDQFSVERPDGSNFTLKIRSTKLEDSAMYFCASSGLNRAFSYEQYFGPGTRLTVT.

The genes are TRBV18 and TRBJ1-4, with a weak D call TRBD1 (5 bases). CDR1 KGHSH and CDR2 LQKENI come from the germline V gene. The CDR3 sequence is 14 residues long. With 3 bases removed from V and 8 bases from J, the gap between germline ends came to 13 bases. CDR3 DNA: TGTGCCAGCTCACCCCAGGGCTCAAACGAAAAACTGTTTTTT. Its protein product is CASSPQGSNEKLFF. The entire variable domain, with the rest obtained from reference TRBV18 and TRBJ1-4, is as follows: NAGVMQNPRHLVRRRGQEARLRCSPMKGHSHVYWYRQLPEEGLKFMVYLQKENIIDESGMPKERFSAEFPKEGPSILRIQQVVRGDSAAYFCASSPQGSNEKLFFGSGTQLSVL.

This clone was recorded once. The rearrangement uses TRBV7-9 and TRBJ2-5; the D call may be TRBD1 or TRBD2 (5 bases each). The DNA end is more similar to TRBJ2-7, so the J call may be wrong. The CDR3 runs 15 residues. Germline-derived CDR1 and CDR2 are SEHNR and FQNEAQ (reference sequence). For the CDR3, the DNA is TGTGCCAGCAGCTTAGTGGGACGGTGGGCCTACGAGCAGTACTTC. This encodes CASSLVGRWAYEQYF.

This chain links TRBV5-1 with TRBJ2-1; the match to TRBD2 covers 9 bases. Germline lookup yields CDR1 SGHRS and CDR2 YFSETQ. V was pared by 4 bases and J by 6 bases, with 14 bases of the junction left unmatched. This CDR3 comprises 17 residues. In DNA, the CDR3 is TGCGCCAGCAGCCCTTATAAACGAGCGGGAGGAGGCAATGAGCAGTTCTTC. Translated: CASSPYKRAGGGNEQFF.

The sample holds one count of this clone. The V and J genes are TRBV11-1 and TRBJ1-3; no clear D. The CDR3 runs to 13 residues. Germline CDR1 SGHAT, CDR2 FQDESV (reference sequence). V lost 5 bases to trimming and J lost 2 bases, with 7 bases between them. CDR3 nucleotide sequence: TGTGCCAGCAGCCGCAAGCCTGGAAACACCATATATTTT. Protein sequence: CASSRKPGNTIYF.

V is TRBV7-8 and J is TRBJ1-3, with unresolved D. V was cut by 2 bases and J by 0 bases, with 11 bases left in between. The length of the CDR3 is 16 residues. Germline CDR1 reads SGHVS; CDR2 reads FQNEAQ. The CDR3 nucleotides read TGTGCCAGCAGCTTAAGGTCCCGACCCTCTGGAAACACCATATATTTT. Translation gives CASSLRSRPSGNTIYF.

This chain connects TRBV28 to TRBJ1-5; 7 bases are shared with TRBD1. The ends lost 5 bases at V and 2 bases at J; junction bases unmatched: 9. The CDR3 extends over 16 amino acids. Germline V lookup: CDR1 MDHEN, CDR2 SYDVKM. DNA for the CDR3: TGTGCCAGCAGTCCGCAGACAGGGCTTGGCAATCAGCCCCAGCATTTT. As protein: CASSPQTGLGNQPQHF.

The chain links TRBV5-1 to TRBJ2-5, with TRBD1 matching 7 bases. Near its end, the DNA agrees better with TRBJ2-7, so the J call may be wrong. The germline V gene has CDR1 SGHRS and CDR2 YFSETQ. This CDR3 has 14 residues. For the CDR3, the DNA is TGCGCCAGCAGCTTGAAGGGGGCCGTCCACGAGCAGTACTTC. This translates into CASSLKGAVHEQYF.

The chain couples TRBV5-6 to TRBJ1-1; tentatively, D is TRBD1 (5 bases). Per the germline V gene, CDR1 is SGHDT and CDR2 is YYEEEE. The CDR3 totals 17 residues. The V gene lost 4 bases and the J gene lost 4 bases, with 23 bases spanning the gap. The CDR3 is CASSDNHFTPRGTEAFF. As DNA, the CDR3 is TGTGCCAGCAGCGACAACCATTTCACTCCAAGGGGCACTGAAGCTTTCTTT.